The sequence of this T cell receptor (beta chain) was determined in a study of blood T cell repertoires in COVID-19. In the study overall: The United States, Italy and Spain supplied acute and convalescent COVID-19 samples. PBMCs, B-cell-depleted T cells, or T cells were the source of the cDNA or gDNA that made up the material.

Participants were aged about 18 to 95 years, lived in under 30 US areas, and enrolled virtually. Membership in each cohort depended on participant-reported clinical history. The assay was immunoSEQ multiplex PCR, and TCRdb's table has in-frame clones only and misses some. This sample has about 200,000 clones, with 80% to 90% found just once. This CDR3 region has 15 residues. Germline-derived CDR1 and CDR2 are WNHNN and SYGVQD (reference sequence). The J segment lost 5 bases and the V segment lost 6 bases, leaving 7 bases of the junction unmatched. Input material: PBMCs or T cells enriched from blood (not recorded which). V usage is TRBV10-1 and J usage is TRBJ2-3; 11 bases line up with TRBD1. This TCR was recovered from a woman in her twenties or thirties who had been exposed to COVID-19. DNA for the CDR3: TGCGCCAGCAGGGCCGGGACAGGGGGTCAAGATACGCAGTATTTT. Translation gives CASRAGTGGQDTQYF.